The rows below give T cell receptor beta chains drawn from one sample of a study of blood T cell repertoires in COVID-19. TCRdb's table, derived via immunoSEQ multiplex PCR, lists solely in-frame clones and lacks some. The sample records 200,000 to 250,000 clones, around 90% being singletons. Sequenced input: PBMCs or T cells enriched from blood (not recorded which). The receptors derive from a man aged 30-40 years who had been exposed to COVID-19. Both conserved end residues are part of each CDR3. The D gene is left open where the match is weak.

V gene	D gene	J gene	CDR3 protein
TRBV2	NA	TRBJ1-5	CASSETGSNQPQHF
TRBV5-1	TRBD2	TRBJ2-1	CASSFASGGNEQFF
TRBV11-2	TRBD2	TRBJ2-1	CASSLDVGRGQFF
TRBV4-1	NA	TRBJ2-3	CASKGGGLSSTDTQYF
TRBV9	NA	TRBJ2-2	CASSSGRTGELFF
TRBV9	NA	TRBJ1-1	CASSVAGEATEAFF
TRBV30	NA	TRBJ1-2	CAWSVPLVVWGYTF
TRBV29-1	TRBD1	TRBJ1-2	CSLRTGGSLGYTF
TRBV5-1	NA	TRBJ2-2	CASSLGRTYTGELFF
TRBV2	NA	TRBJ1-4	CASSEGWGGGEKLFF
TRBV6-6	NA	TRBJ2-3	CASSSEDTQYF
TRBV11-2	NA	TRBJ2-1	CASSLDRGAGAVNEQFF
TRBV12-5	NA	TRBJ1-3	CASGLVLGQTGNTIYF
TRBV6-2/TRBV6-3	NA	TRBJ1-5	CASSSLGAVADQPQHF
TRBV18	NA	TRBJ1-1	CASSPRELMGAFF
TRBV19	NA	TRBJ2-2	CASSSLIEQVTGELFF
TRBV4-1	TRBD2	TRBJ2-7	CASSRRTSGGYEQYF
TRBV5-1	NA	TRBJ2-7	CASSLDGQAYEQYF
TRBV3-1/TRBV3-2	NA	TRBJ1-3	CASSQDWSSGNTIYF
TRBV2	NA	TRBJ1-4	CASIMNRSRLFF
TRBV3-1/TRBV3-2	NA	TRBJ1-2	CASSQRQAGGYTF
TRBV12-3/TRBV12-4	TRBD1	TRBJ1-1	CASTLGQGTEAFF
TRBV10-1	TRBD2	TRBJ2-5	CASSEIAGGRNWTQYF
TRBV15	NA	TRBJ1-5	CATSRALGASQPQHF
TRBV19	NA	TRBJ1-6	CASSPGLGSPLHF
TRBV12-3/TRBV12-4	NA	TRBJ2-3	CASSLRLGGQYF
TRBV5-1	NA	TRBJ1-1	CASSLGGSPEAFF
TRBV19	TRBD1	TRBJ2-2	CASSRDRFNTGELFF
TRBV6-1	TRBD1	TRBJ1-6	CASSEYRGGSGGSSPLHF
TRBV9	NA	TRBJ2-1	CASSSSDFPVEQFF
TRBV2	TRBD2	TRBJ2-2	CASRGPGGDTGELFF
TRBV12-1	NA	TRBJ2-1	CASSPPGLAGVRGEQFF
TRBV7-6	TRBD2	TRBJ2-7	CASSPGRGGPYEQYF
TRBV5-4	TRBD2	TRBJ2-1	CASSRSGGAYNEQFF
TRBV25-1	NA	TRBJ2-7	CASSESGSAYEQYF
TRBV7-9	TRBD2	TRBJ2-1	CASSSTGLAGGLPYNEQFF
TRBV19	TRBD1	TRBJ1-2	CASSTSGTGAGGYTF
TRBV2	TRBD1	TRBJ1-5	CASSGAPGQGSNQPQHF
TRBV9	NA	TRBJ2-5	CASSVSGTPGTQYF
TRBV7-9	TRBD2	TRBJ2-7	CASSQIAGGYEQYF
TRBV30	NA	TRBJ2-7	CAWSALLASSEQYF
TRBV2	NA	TRBJ2-4	CASSERNLWSLAKNIQYF
TRBV6-5	TRBD1	TRBJ1-5	CASRTGDQPQHF
TRBV6-4	TRBD1	TRBJ1-1	CASREDRARTEAFF
TRBV5-1	NA	TRBJ2-7	CASSLEQFSYEQYF
TRBV19	NA	TRBJ1-1	CASTPFQGSTEAFF
TRBV5-4	NA	TRBJ1-2	CASSLAGGARGYTF
TRBV7-2	NA	TRBJ1-5	CASSLGSQGSNQPQHF
TRBV6-5	TRBD2	TRBJ2-3	CASRLAGGSDTQYF
TRBV3-1/TRBV3-2	NA	TRBJ2-2	CASSQAAGRNTGELFF
TRBV3-1/TRBV3-2	NA	TRBJ2-1	CASSQMPTGTPFSEQFF
TRBV6-4	TRBD2	TRBJ2-1	CASSDNGGANEQFF
TRBV13	NA	TRBJ1-1	CASSFAQGKTEAFF